These T cell receptor beta chains were read from a single sample in a study of blood T cell repertoires in COVID-19. The protocol was immunoSEQ multiplex PCR, while the TCRdb copy is restricted to in-frame clones and leaves out a portion. The table records some 300,000 clones, over 75% of them present only once. Sequencing was done on a sample of PBMCs or T cells enriched from blood (not recorded which). Every receptor here comes from a woman in her twenties or thirties who had recovered from COVID-19. Each CDR3 is given with its conserved first and last residue. D genes are given only for firm matches. Size values are once, few and many counts, or a class for expanded clones, and some rows have none.

J,D,V,length,size,CDR3,DNA
TRBJ2-2,TRBD2,TRBV7-9,17,.,CASSIPGLAGVAGELFF,TGTGCCAGCAGCATACCGGGACTAGCGGGAGTCGCCGGGGAGCTGTTTTTT
TRBJ1-5,.,TRBV19,13,.,CASKTGQSQPQHF,TGTGCCAGTAAAACAGGGCAGTCTCAGCCCCAGCATTTT
TRBJ1-4,.,TRBV7-9,16,.,CASGTTGLGTNEKLFF,TGTGCCAGCGGTACGACGGGACTGGGGACTAATGAAAAACTGTTTTTT
TRBJ2-1,.,TRBV2,13,.,CASSGWEAVGQFF,TGTGCCAGCAGTGGGTGGGAAGCGGTCGGGCAGTTCTTC
TRBJ2-1,.,TRBV4-1,15,.,CASSLDYTSYNEQFF,TGCGCCAGCAGCCTTGACTATACTTCCTACAATGAGCAGTTCTTC
TRBJ2-3,.,TRBV11-3,16,.,CASSLEVTGLTDTQYF,TGTGCCAGCAGCTTAGAGGTTACAGGGCTCACAGATACGCAGTATTTT
TRBJ1-1,.,TRBV5-1,15,.,CASTKEAGIKSEAFF,TGCGCCAGCACGAAGGAGGCAGGAATAAAAAGTGAAGCTTTCTTT
TRBJ2-1,.,TRBV6-6,13,.,CASHWGPDNEQFF,TGTGCCAGCCACTGGGGGCCCGACAATGAGCAGTTCTTC
TRBJ2-1,.,TRBV7-9,16,.,CASSPGERVNYNEQFF,TGTGCCAGCAGCCCGGGCGAGCGGGTGAACTACAATGAGCAGTTCTTC
TRBJ2-7,.,TRBV5-1,14,.,CASSLSGLSYEQYF,TGCGCCAGCAGCCTTAGCGGCCTCTCCTACGAGCAGTACTTC
TRBJ2-5,.,TRBV7-3,12,once,CASSLSRETQYF,TGTGCCAGCAGCTTAAGTCGGGAGACCCAGTACTTC
TRBJ1-2,TRBD1,TRBV9,15,.,CASSAEPGTGSGYTF,TGTGCCAGCAGCGCGGAGCCCGGGACAGGGAGTGGCTACACCTTC
TRBJ2-3,TRBD2,TRBV6-4,15,.,CASSLDGGFTDTQYF,TGTGCCAGCAGTCTTGACGGGGGGTTCACAGATACGCAGTATTTT
TRBJ1-2,TRBD1,TRBV28,14,.,CASSPQQGNYGYTF,TGTGCCAGCAGTCCACAACAGGGGAACTATGGCTACACCTTC
TRBJ2-3,.,TRBV27,14,.,CASSLSDFTDTQYF,TGTGCCAGCAGTTTATCGGACTTCACAGATACGCAGTATTTT
TRBJ1-4,.,TRBV7-9,13,once,CASAIPGGEKLFF,TGTGCCAGCGCGATACCCGGAGGTGAAAAACTGTTTTTT
TRBJ2-7,.,TRBV7-2,17,.,CASSFIGVGSSSYEQYF,TGTGCCAGCAGCTTTATCGGGGTGGGCTCAAGCTCCTACGAGCAGTACTTC
TRBJ2-3,.,TRBV5-1,14,.,CASSLELQTDTQYF,TGCGCCAGCAGCTTGGAGCTACAGACAGATACGCAGTATTTT
TRBJ2-1,TRBD2,TRBV7-6,16,once,CASSPRVLAGDSEQFF,TGTGCCAGCAGCCCTAGGGTACTAGCGGGAGATAGTGAGCAGTTCTTC
TRBJ2-7,.,TRBV9,13,.,CASSPQDSREQYF,TGTGCCAGCAGCCCCCAGGACTCTAGGGAGCAGTACTTC
TRBJ2-7,TRBD2,TRBV27,16,.,CASSLLAGEGLGEQYF,TGTGCCAGCAGTCTCCTAGCGGGAGAGGGTCTGGGGGAGCAGTACTTC
TRBJ2-7,.,TRBV6-5,13,.,CASSYRSSYEQYF,TGTGCCAGCAGTTACCGTAGCTCCTACGAGCAGTACTTC
TRBJ2-7,TRBD2,TRBV7-9,15,.,CASSFNAGGSNEQYF,TGTGCCAGCAGCTTTAATGCGGGGGGTTCCAACGAGCAGTACTTC
TRBJ1-3,TRBD1,TRBV19,17,.,CASSDPVGQGAGNTIYF,TGTGCCAGTAGTGATCCGGTGGGACAGGGGGCTGGAAACACCATATATTTT
TRBJ2-7,.,TRBV2,14,.,CASGAGTLSYEQYF,TGTGCCAGCGGGGCGGGGACGCTTAGCTACGAGCAGTACTTC
TRBJ2-7,.,TRBV19,14,.,CASRLQGASYEQYF,TGTGCCAGTAGACTTCAGGGCGCCTCCTACGAGCAGTACTTC
TRBJ2-7,.,TRBV9,14,.,CASSPRDTAYEQYF,TGTGCCAGCAGCCCTCGGGACACGGCCTACGAGCAGTACTTC
TRBJ2-5,.,TRBV4-1,15,.,CASSQAEARKETQYF,TGCGCCAGCAGCCAGGCAGAAGCGAGGAAAGAGACCCAGTACTTC
TRBJ1-5,.,TRBV7-9,12,.,CASSQGFQPQHF,TGTGCCAGTTCTCAGGGGTTTCAGCCCCAGCATTTT
TRBJ2-7,.,TRBV28,16,.,CASTVTTTGPTYEQYF,TGTGCCAGCACCGTGACGACGACAGGCCCTACCTACGAGCAGTACTTC
TRBJ2-5,.,TRBV6-6,14,.,CASRGTSYQETQYF,TGTGCCAGCAGGGGGACTTCGTACCAAGAGACCCAGTACTTC
TRBJ1-4,.,TRBV29-1,13,.,CSVGGQPNEKLFF,TGCAGCGTTGGAGGCCAGCCTAATGAAAAACTGTTTTTT
TRBJ1-1,.,TRBV7-9,13,.,CASSYQENTEAFF,TGTGCCAGCAGCTACCAGGAGAACACTGAAGCTTTCTTT
TRBJ2-7,TRBD1,TRBV27,15,.,CASSTLGTGGYEQYF,TGTGCCAGCAGCACCCTTGGGACAGGGGGCTACGAGCAGTACTTC
TRBJ1-2,TRBD1,TRBV29-1,12,.,CSAGQGINGYTF,TGCAGCGCGGGACAGGGGATTAATGGCTACACCTTC
TRBJ2-7,.,TRBV5-4,13,.,CASSGGARSEQYF,TGTGCCAGCAGCGGGGGGGCTAGGAGTGAGCAGTACTTC
TRBJ2-1,TRBD2,TRBV7-6,16,.,CASSLGTSGGLDEQFF,TGTGCCAGCAGCTTAGGGACCAGCGGGGGCTTGGATGAGCAGTTCTTC
TRBJ2-3,TRBD2,TRBV24-1,18,.,CATSDPAPSGRAGDTQYF,TGTGCCACCAGTGATCCCGCCCCAAGCGGGAGGGCCGGAGATACGCAGTATTTT
TRBJ1-6,TRBD1,TRBV28,16,.,CASSLVGGGRNSPLHF,TGTGCCAGCAGTTTAGTCGGAGGGGGCCGCAATTCACCCCTCCACTTT
TRBJ2-1,.,TRBV27,15,.,CASSLLPREYNEQFF,TGTGCCAGCAGTTTACTCCCGAGGGAGTACAATGAGCAGTTCTTC
TRBJ2-3,TRBD2,TRBV5-4,16,.,CASSPPGLADTDTQYF,TGTGCCAGCAGCCCGCCAGGACTAGCGGACACAGATACGCAGTATTTT
TRBJ1-3,TRBD1,TRBV19,16,.,CASSELQGSLGNTIYF,TGTGCCAGTAGTGAACTACAGGGGTCACTTGGAAACACCATATATTTT